Following are 5 T cell receptor beta chains from one sample sequenced in a study of blood T cell repertoires in COVID-19. Profiling relied on immunoSEQ multiplex PCR, and the TCRdb table lists in-frame clones only, not all of them. The table records approximately 170,000 clones, 82% of them present only once. The sequencing input was peripheral blood. All receptors come from a woman older than 75 with active or convalescent COVID-19.

The genes are TRBV5-1 and TRBJ1-2, with TRBD1 identical over 11 bases. This CDR3 is 16 amino acids long. V dropped 3 bases and J dropped 2; count of bases not matched to a gene: 6. CDR1 is SGHRS, CDR2 YFSETQ, per germline. This CDR3 reads CASSSGRTGGNYGYTF. DNA for the CDR3: TGCGCCAGCAGCTCCGGGCGGACAGGGGGCAACTATGGCTACACCTTC.

The chain recombines TRBV27 with TRBJ1-6; weak D call: TRBD1 (5 bases). CDR1 and CDR2 (germline): MNHEY, SMNVEV (reference sequence). With 5 bases removed from V and 14 bases from J, the gap between germline ends came to 16 bases. The CDR3 sequence is 13 residues long. In DNA form, the CDR3 reads TGTGCCAGCAGTCCAGGGCTGGGCCTTTCCCTCCACTTT. It yields the protein CASSPGLGLSLHF.

The J gene is TRBJ1-1, the V gene TRBV11-2; TRBD1 agrees at 8 bases. Germline CDR1 is SGHAT and CDR2 is FQNNGV. This CDR3 is built from 18 residues. Trimming took 4 bases from V and 0 from J; bases not matched to a gene: 13. CDR3 protein: CASSSGGRGLRLNTEAFF. As DNA, the CDR3 is TGTGCCAGCAGCTCAGGGGGCAGGGGGCTTCGACTGAACACTGAAGCTTTCTTT. The complete variable domain, with remaining parts taken from reference TRBV11-2 and TRBJ1-1, reads EAGVAQSPRYKIIEKRQSVAFWCNPISGHATLYWYQQILGQGPKLLIQFQNNGVVDDSQLPKDRFSAERLKGVDSTLKIQPAKLEDSAVYLCASSSGGRGLRLNTEAFFGQGTRLTVV.

The chain couples TRBV2 to TRBJ2-7, with 10 bases matching TRBD1. The CDR3 covers 15 residues. In germline, CDR1 is SNHLY, CDR2 FYNNEI. Trimming removed 6 bases from V and 4 bases from J; junction bases left unmatched: 9. Written as DNA, the CDR3 is TGTGCCAGCAGCGAGACAGGGGGCGAACCTTACGAGCAGTACTTC. Translation: CASSETGGEPYEQYF. The full variable domain, completed using reference TRBV2 and TRBJ2-7, is EPEVTQTPSHQVTQMGQEVILRCVPISNHLYFYWYRQILGQKVEFLVSFYNNEISEKSEIFDDQFSVERPDGSNFTLKIRSTKLEDSAMYFCASSETGGEPYEQYFGPGTRLTVT.

This rearrangement joins TRBV7-6 to TRBJ2-2, with 10 bases lining up with TRBD2. CDR3 length equals 17 residues. The junction had 10 bases not matched to a gene; V was cut back by 5 bases and J by 4 bases. Germline CDR1 and CDR2: SGHVS and FNYEAQ. In nucleotides, the CDR3 is TGTGCCAGCAGCGAAGATAGCGGGAGGTGGCCCACCGGGGAGCTGTTTTTT. As protein: CASSEDSGRWPTGELFF.